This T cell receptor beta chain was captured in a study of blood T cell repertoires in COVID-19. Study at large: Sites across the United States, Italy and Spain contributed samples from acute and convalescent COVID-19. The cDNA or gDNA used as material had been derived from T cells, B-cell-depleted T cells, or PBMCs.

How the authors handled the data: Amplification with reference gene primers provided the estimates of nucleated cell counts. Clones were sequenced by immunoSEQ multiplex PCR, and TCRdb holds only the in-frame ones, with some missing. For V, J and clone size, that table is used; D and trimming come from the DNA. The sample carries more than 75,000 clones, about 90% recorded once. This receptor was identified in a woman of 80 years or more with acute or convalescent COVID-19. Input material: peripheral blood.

CDR3 sequence: CASGRGGPPHYNEQFF. Written as DNA, the CDR3 is TGTGCCAGTGGGAGGGGGGGACCGCCCCATTACAATGAGCAGTTCTTC. This chain links TRBV19 with TRBJ2-1, with D maybe TRBD2 (7 bases). V lost 8 bases and J 4 bases, leaving 21 bases between the germline ends. This CDR3 is built from 16 residues. The V gene's germline CDR1 is LNHDA and CDR2 SQIVND (reference sequence).